These 20 T cell receptor beta chains originate from one sample sequenced in a study of blood T cell repertoires in COVID-19. This table comes from immunoSEQ multiplex PCR, and its TCRdb copy is limited to in-frame clones, with some not included. The sample holds 350,000 to 450,000 clones, roughly nine tenths seen once. The sequencing sample was made of PBMCs or T cells enriched from blood (not recorded which). Every receptor here comes from a woman in her thirties or forties who had been exposed to COVID-19.

This clone has only a few counts. The final CDR3 position lacks the conserved phenylalanine or tryptophan, pointing to a likely read error. Because the CDR3's place on the DNA is in doubt, the DNA is left out and the CDR3 is given as listed by TCRdb. The chain employs TRBV7-9 and TRBJ1-3. Germline CDR1 and CDR2: SEHNR and FQNEAQ (reference sequence). The CDR3 has 15 amino acids, counting both end residues. CDR3 region: CASSLSSGRSPRGRL.

The V and J genes are TRBV5-6 and TRBJ2-2; 8 bases are a match to TRBD1. The CDR3 is 14 residues long. V lost 1 base and J lost 6; bases outside the gene matches: 2. Germline V gene data show CDR1 as SGHDT and CDR2 as YYEEEE. The CDR3 is CASSLTGGSGELFF. The CDR3 nucleotides read TGTGCCAGCAGCTTGACAGGGGGTTCCGGGGAGCTGTTTTTT.

V is TRBV15 and J is TRBJ1-6; D gene ambiguous. The CDR3 loop spans 13 amino acids. Germline V lookup: CDR1 LNHNV, CDR2 YYDKDF (reference sequence). V was shortened by 0 bases and J by 9 bases, with 6 bases between the two germline ends. CDR3 nucleotide sequence: TGTGCCACCAGCAGAGATGAGAGTTCACCCCTCCACTTT. This sequence encodes CATSRDESSPLHF.

The chain employs TRBV5-4 and TRBJ2-3; 7 bases are a match to TRBD2. The length of the CDR3 is 14 residues. V gave up 1 base and J gave up 8 bases; unmatched junction bases: 7. CDR1 is SGHNT, CDR2 YYREEE, per germline (reference sequence). CDR3 region: CASSLRLADGTQYF. In nucleotides, the CDR3 is TGTGCCAGCAGCTTGCGACTAGCTGACGGTACGCAGTATTTT.

This chain links TRBV30 with TRBJ2-1; weak D call: TRBD2 (5 bases). Germline V gene lookup returns CDR1 GTSNPN and CDR2 SVGIG (reference sequence). V dropped 1 base and J dropped 7 bases, with 11 bases sitting between them. The CDR3 covers 13 residues. CDR3 coding DNA: TGTGCCTGGAGTGGGGGATTAGCGAATGAGCAGTTCTTC. This encodes CAWSGGLANEQFF. Full variable domain (remainder filled in from reference TRBV30 and TRBJ2-1): SQTIHQWPATLVQPVGSPLSLECTVEGTSNPNLYWYRQAAGRGLQLLFYSVGIGQISSEVPQNLSASRPQDRQFILSSKKLLLSDSGFYLCAWSGGLANEQFFGPGTRLTVL.

This clone was seen a single time. This chain joins TRBV11-3 and TRBJ2-7, with 10 bases matching TRBD1. After removal of 4 bases from V and 5 bases from J, the junction contained 11 bases not matched to a gene. Germline CDR1 SGHNT, CDR2 YENEEA. The CDR3 is made up of 16 amino acids. The CDR3 bases are TGTGCCAGCAGCTGGGGGAGAGGGACAGGGGACCACGAGCAGTACTTC. This gives the protein CASSWGRGTGDHEQYF.

The chain employs TRBV25-1 and TRBJ2-7; D gene unclear. V was shortened by 8 bases and J by 2 bases, with 19 bases between the two germline ends. Germline V gene sequence: CDR1 MGHDK, CDR2 SYGVNS. CDR3 length: 15 residues. The CDR3 region has the DNA TGTGCCAGCGCGCCCGGTCTTCACCCCACCTACGAGCAGTACTTC. As protein: CASAPGLHPTYEQYF.

Regarding this clone: An end of the junction does not agree with germline; a read error may underlie this. The genes are TRBV7-7 and TRBJ1-3; D gene ambiguous. CDR3 length: 20 residues. Germline lookup yields CDR1 SSHAT and CDR2 FNYEAQ (reference sequence). The CDR3 coding sequence is TGTGCTAGCAGCTTAGGTCCCGCACAGCCCGAAGACCCCTCTGGAAACACCATATATTTT. Amino acids: CASSLGPAQPEDPSGNTIYF.

V is TRBV19 and J is TRBJ2-1; TRBD1 might be the D (7 bases). There are 16 residues in the CDR3. Germline CDR1 reads LNHDA; CDR2 reads SQIVND (reference sequence). The V end lost 5 bases, the J end lost 1 base, and 15 bases lay between the germline ends. The DNA of the CDR3 is TGTGCCAGTAGTCGTGGAGGGGGCTCTTCCTACAATGAGCAGTTCTTC. Residues: CASSRGGGSSYNEQFF.

The chain uses TRBV27 and TRBJ2-1; 8 bases fit TRBD1. The CDR3 runs 16 residues. Germline CDR1 is MNHEY and CDR2 is SMNVEV (reference sequence). J lost 3 bases, V lost 5 bases, and 9 bases had no gene match. The CDR3 spells CASSLRTGQGYNEQFF. CDR3 in DNA: TGTGCCAGCAGTCTTCGGACAGGGCAGGGCTACAATGAGCAGTTCTTC.

The chain joins TRBV10-2 to TRBJ2-3; the D is unclear. Trimming left V 2 bases short and J 2 bases short, with 8 bases between. Looked up from germline, CDR1 is WSHSY and CDR2 is SAAADI. CDR3 size: 14 residues. The CDR3, as DNA: TGCGCCAGCAGTGAGAGGAGCGTCACAGATACGCAGTATTTT. Encoded protein: CASSERSVTDTQYF.

The rearrangement joins TRBV30 to TRBJ1-3; D unresolved. There are 15 residues in the CDR3. Trimming removed 4 bases at V and 4 bases at J, with 17 bases between. The germline V gene encodes CDR1 GTSNPN and CDR2 SVGIG (reference sequence). The CDR3 DNA reads as TGTGCCTGGACCCGTCCCGGGTCAGTAGGAAACACCATATATTTT. Residues: CAWTRPGSVGNTIYF.

On this clone itself: The same CDR3 arises from other DNA sequences in this sample as well. The chain employs TRBV5-1 and TRBJ2-3; D is undetermined. Trimming left V 0 bases short and J 1 base short, with 6 bases between. CDR3 size: 14 residues. Germline V gene lookup returns CDR1 SGHRS and CDR2 YFSETQ. The CDR3 spells CASSLGRGTDTQYF. The DNA of the CDR3 is TGCGCCAGCAGCTTGGGGAGAGGCACAGATACGCAGTATTTT.

The rearrangement uses TRBV19 and TRBJ1-5, with 8 bases fitting TRBD1. V lost 7 bases and J lost 5; bases outside the gene matches: 10. This CDR3 is built from 15 residues. Per the germline V gene, CDR1 is LNHDA and CDR2 is SQIVND (reference sequence). Here the CDR3 reads CASTNRDRTYQPQHF. CDR3 DNA: TGTGCCAGTACCAACCGGGACAGGACTTATCAGCCCCAGCATTTT.

The rearrangement joins TRBV6-2 or TRBV6-3 to TRBJ2-2, with 11 bases lining up with TRBD1. Germline CDR1 and CDR2: MNHEY and SVGEGT. The CDR3 spans 17 residues. The V and J ends lost 2 bases and 2 bases, in that order; junction bases with no gene match: 4. The CDR3 reads CASSYRGQGANTGELFF. The CDR3 bases are TGTGCCAGCAGTTACCGCGGACAGGGGGCAAACACCGGGGAGCTGTTTTTT.

This clone was seen just once. The gene calls are TRBV27 and TRBJ2-1, with TRBD2 identical over 7 bases. The V gene end was trimmed by 4 bases and the J gene end by 12 bases; junction bases not matched to a gene: 18. The CDR3 loop spans 16 amino acids. Germline CDR1 and CDR2: MNHEY and SMNVEV (reference sequence). The CDR3 spells CASSSLRDWEGRGQFF. CDR3 bases: TGTGCCAGCAGTTCCCTCCGGGACTGGGAGGGGAGGGGGCAGTTCTTC.

The genes are TRBV7-9 and TRBJ1-5; D perhaps matches TRBD1 (6 bases). The germline CDR1 and CDR2 sequences are SEHNR and FQNEAQ (reference sequence). V lost 5 bases, J lost 4 bases, and 21 bases lay in between. CDR3 size: 17 residues. DNA for the CDR3: TGTGCCAGCAGCCCTGCCCCCTTAGGCAGGGGAAATCAGCCCCAGCATTTT. Protein product: CASSPAPLGRGNQPQHF.

The J gene is TRBJ1-2, the V gene TRBV5-1; the match to TRBD1 covers 7 bases. The CDR3 spans 14 residues. Germline assignment: CDR1 SGHRS and CDR2 YFSETQ. The ends lost 4 bases at V and 5 bases at J; junction bases unmatched: 8. CDR3 nucleotide sequence: TGCGCCAGCAGCCCCGGGACAGTTACTTATGGCTACACCTTC. Encoded protein: CASSPGTVTYGYTF.

The chain employs TRBV19 and TRBJ1-1; D might be TRBD1 (5 bases). This CDR3 has 12 amino acids. The V gene lost 1 base and the J gene lost 8 bases, with 8 bases spanning the gap. Germline V CDR1 and CDR2: LNHDA, SQIVND (reference sequence). CDR3 DNA sequence: TGTGCCAGTAGTATAGCCGCAGGGGAAGCTTTCTTT. Translation: CASSIAAGEAFF.

The chain uses TRBV27 and TRBJ1-5; TRBD1 aligns across 9 bases. This CDR3 region has 12 residues. Germline loops: CDR1 MNHEY, CDR2 SMNVEV (reference sequence). J was trimmed by 9 bases and V by 7 bases; bases with no gene match: 4. This CDR3 reads CASKTGGRPQHF. The DNA of the CDR3 is TGTGCCAGCAAGACAGGGGGACGGCCCCAGCATTTT.